The clone carrying this T cell receptor beta chain came up many times. The CDR3 has 18 amino acids. V lost 0 bases and J lost 0; bases outside the gene matches: 12. Germline CDR1 reads SGHRS; CDR2 reads YFSETQ. These data come from a study of blood T cell repertoires in COVID-19. On the study more broadly: PBMCs, B-cell-depleted T cells, or T cells were the source of the cDNA or gDNA that made up the material.

Per the original data handling: From reference gene primer amplification, estimates of nucleated cell counts were derived. Some clones are missing from TCRdb's copy, which holds only in-frame ones; the method was immunoSEQ multiplex PCR. Clone size and V and J calls were adopted from that table, with D and trimming inferred from the DNA. In the table there are tens of thousands of clones, roughly four fifths of which are singletons. The rearrangement joins TRBV5-1 to TRBJ2-7, with 7 positions matching TRBD2. Sample: peripheral blood. The TCR sequence derives from a woman at least 80 years old with acute or convalescent COVID-19. The CDR3 loop is CASSLVGSSGPSSYEQYF. Here the CDR3 DNA reads TGCGCCAGCAGCTTGGTGGGTTCTAGCGGACCGAGCTCCTACGAGCAGTACTTC. The full variable domain, its missing parts supplied by reference TRBV5-1 and TRBJ2-7, is KAGVTQTPRYLIKTRGQQVTLSCSPISGHRSVSWYQQTPGQGLQFLFEYFSETQRNKGNFPGRFSGRQFSNSRSEMNVSTLELGDSALYLCASSLVGSSGPSSYEQYFGPGTRLTVT.